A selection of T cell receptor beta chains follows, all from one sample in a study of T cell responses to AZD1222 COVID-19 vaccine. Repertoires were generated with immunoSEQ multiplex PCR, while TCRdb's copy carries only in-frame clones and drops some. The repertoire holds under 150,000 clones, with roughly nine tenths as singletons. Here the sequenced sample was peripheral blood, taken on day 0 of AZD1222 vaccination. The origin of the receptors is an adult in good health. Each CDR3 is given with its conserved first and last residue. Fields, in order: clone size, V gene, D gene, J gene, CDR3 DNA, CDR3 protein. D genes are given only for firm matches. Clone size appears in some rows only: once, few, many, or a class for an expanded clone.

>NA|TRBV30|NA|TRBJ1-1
TGTGCCTGGAGGCACACAGCGAACACTGAAGCTTTCTTT
CAWRHTANTEAFF
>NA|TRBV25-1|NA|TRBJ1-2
TGTGCCAGCAGTGACGGGGATCAGCGGAGGGGCTACACCTTC
CASSDGDQRRGYTF
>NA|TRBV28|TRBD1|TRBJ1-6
TGTGCCAGCAGTTTTAGCCCCTCTCGGACAGGACCGAATTCACCCCTCCACTTT
CASSFSPSRTGPNSPLHF
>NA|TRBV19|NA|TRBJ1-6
TGTGCCAGTAAAGGGACTGAGTATAATTCACCCCTCCACTTT
CASKGTEYNSPLHF
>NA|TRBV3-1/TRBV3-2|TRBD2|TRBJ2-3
TGTGCCAGCAGCCCTTTACTAGCGGATCCGCCTCATAGTACAGATACGCAGTATTTT
CASSPLLADPPHSTDTQYF
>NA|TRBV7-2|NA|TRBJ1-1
TGTGCCAGCAGCTTTTTGTCAGCGAACACTGAAGCTTTCTTT
CASSFLSANTEAFF
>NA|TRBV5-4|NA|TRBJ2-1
TGTGCCAGCAGTCAATGGACCGGGAGCTCCTACAATGAGCAGTTCTTC
CASSQWTGSSYNEQFF
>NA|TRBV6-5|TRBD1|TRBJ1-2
TGTGCCAGCAGTTCGGGACAGCTAAACTATGGCTACACCTTC
CASSSGQLNYGYTF
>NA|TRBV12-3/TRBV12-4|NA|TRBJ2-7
TGTGCCAGCAGCCCAACCCCAAGCGAGCAGTACTTC
CASSPTPSEQYF
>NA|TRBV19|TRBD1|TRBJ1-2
TGTGCCAGTAGTACCTCTCCAGGGGACAGTAGTATCTATGGCTACACCTTC
CASSTSPGDSSIYGYTF
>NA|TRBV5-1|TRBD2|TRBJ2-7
TGCGCCAGCAGCGCCCCTAGCGGGGCGACCTACGAGCAGTACTTC
CASSAPSGATYEQYF
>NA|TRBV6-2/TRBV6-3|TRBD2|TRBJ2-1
TGTGCCAGCAGTTACGGACTAGCGGGAGTGCCCGAGCAGTTCTTC
CASSYGLAGVPEQFF
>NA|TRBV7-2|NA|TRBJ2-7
TGTGCCAGCAGCTTCCGGGTCTCCTACGAGCAGTACTTC
CASSFRVSYEQYF
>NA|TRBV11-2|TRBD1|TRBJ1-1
TGTGCCAGCAGCTTCGACAGGGCCGGTTGGACTGAAGCTTTCTTT
CASSFDRAGWTEAFF
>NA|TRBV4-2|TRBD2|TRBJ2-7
TGTGCCAGCAGCCAAGATGGTAGCGGGGGCTACGAGCAGTACTTC
CASSQDGSGGYEQYF
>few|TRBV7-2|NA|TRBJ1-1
TGTGCCAGCAGCCGAAGCCACACTGAAGCTTTCTTT
CASSRSHTEAFF
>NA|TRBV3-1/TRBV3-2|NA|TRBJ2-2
TGTGCCAGCAGCCGGACCCCGGGTGGGGCGAACACCGGGGAGCTGTTTTTT
CASSRTPGGANTGELFF
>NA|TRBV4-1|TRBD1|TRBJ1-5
TGCGCCAGCAGCCAAGTGGGCCGGGACAGGGGTGGAAGGACCCAGCATTTT
CASSQVGRDRGGRTQHF
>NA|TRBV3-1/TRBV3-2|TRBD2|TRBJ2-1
TGTGCCAGCAGCCAAGCGGGAGGTGCGTACAATGAGCAGTTCTTC
CASSQAGGAYNEQFF
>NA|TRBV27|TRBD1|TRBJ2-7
TGTGCCAGCAGTAAGGGACAGGCCTACGAGCAGTACTTC
CASSKGQAYEQYF
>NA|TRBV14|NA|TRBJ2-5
TGTGCCAGCAGCCAAGCCGGGGCTCAGCGGACCCAGTACTTC
CASSQAGAQRTQYF
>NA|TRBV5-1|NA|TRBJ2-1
TGCGCCAGCAGCCGTGGGGCTGGAGCGGCGGATGAGCAGTTCTTC
CASSRGAGAADEQFF
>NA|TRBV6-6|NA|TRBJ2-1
TGTGCCAGCAGTCGAAGGGAGCTCCTGAGAGTCCACAATGAGCAGTTCTTC
CASSRRELLRVHNEQFF
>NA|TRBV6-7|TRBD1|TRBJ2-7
TGTGCCAGCAGTTACCGGGGACAGTTTCACGAGCAGTACTTC
CASSYRGQFHEQYF
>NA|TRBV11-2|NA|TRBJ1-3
TGTGCCAGCAGCTTAGGACCAGCCAGCTCTGGAAACACCATATATTTT
CASSLGPASSGNTIYF
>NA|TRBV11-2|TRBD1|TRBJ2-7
TGTGCCAGCAGCTTAGCAGGGGGCCCCTACGAGCAGTACTTC
CASSLAGGPYEQYF
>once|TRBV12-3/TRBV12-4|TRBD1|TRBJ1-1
TGTGCCAGCAGGACAGGGGCAGCCACTGAAGCTTTCTTT
CASRTGAATEAFF
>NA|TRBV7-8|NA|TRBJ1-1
TGTGCCAGCAGCCTCACTGGCCAGGACCCTTCCGAAGCTTTCTTT
CASSLTGQDPSEAFF
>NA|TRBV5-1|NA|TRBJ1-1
TGCGCCAGCAGCTCTCAGGTAAATGCTGAAGCTTTCTTT
CASSSQVNAEAFF
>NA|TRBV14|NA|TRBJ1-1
TGTGCCAGCAGCCAAGTTGGTCCCCCCTCGCCGCCCAACACTGAAGCTTTCTTT
CASSQVGPPSPPNTEAFF
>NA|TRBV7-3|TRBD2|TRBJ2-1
TGTGCCAGCAGCGCCACTAGCGGCGCGTACAATGAGCAGTTCTTC
CASSATSGAYNEQFF
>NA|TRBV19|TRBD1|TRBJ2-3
TGTGCCAGTAGTATAGGGGGAAGACAGGGGGAAGATACGCAGTATTTT
CASSIGGRQGEDTQYF
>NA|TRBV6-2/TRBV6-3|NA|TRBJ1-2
TGTGCCAGCAGTTTTGGGACGGCGCGAAATGGCTACACCTTC
CASSFGTARNGYTF
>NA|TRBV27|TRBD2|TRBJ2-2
TGTGCCAGCAGTTCTATAGGCGGGAGGGCTATTCTATCGAACACCGGGGAGCTGTTTTTT
CASSSIGGRAILSNTGELFF
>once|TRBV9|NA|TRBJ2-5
TGTGCCAGCAGCCCCAAGCCGGGGAGACGTGAGACCCAGTACTTC
CASSPKPGRRETQYF
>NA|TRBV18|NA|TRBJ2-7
TGTGCCAGCTCACCTTCCGGGGGCTCCTACGAGCAGTACTTC
CASSPSGGSYEQYF